This T cell receptor beta chain emerged from a study of OX40 agonist ivuxolimab in advanced cancers. Comments on this clone: Its antigen is undetermined.

The repertoire was sequenced with immunoSEQ multiplex PCR; TCRdb's copy has only in-frame clones and lacks some. The sample lists tens of thousands of clones, approximately 87% occurring once. The CDR3 totals 13 residues. Germline loops: CDR1 MNHNS, CDR2 SASEGT. The germline V and J ends were trimmed by 3 bases and 9 bases, with 12 bases remaining between them. Findings and limits, study-wide: By week 6 at 0.1 to 3.0 mg/kg, blood CD4+ and CD8+ T cells had expanded clonally.

This receptor was identified in an adult with an advanced solid tumor such as melanoma, head and neck, liver or kidney cancer. The chain links TRBV6-1 to TRBJ2-1, with D unresolved. The input for sequencing was CD4+ or CD8+ T cells sorted from blood, taken in a trial of the OX40 agonist ivuxolimab. The CDR3 DNA sequence: TGTGCCAGCAGTGATACGACGGTAGGTGAGCAGTTCTTC. It encodes CASSDTTVGEQFF.